The clone carrying this T cell receptor (beta chain) turned up a few times. Its antigen is undetermined. This record belongs to a study of beta chain features in type 1 diabetes. Study-wide context: In age, gender and cell yields, patients were similar to healthy donors.

Donors contributed one heparinised blood draw apiece, averaging around 100 mL. General study points: Type 1 diabetes patients had fewer VDJ junction insertions and more deletions. Within patients, naive, central memory and Treg TCRB repertoires seemed more similar than within healthy donors. Type 1 diabetes patients showed a moderate but significant shortening of TCRB CDR3s in all four CD4+ subsets.

CDR3 length equals 16 residues. Per germline, CDR1 PRHDT and CDR2 FYEKMQ (reference sequence). Trimming removed 5 bases from V and 0 bases from J; junction bases left unmatched: 7. TCRB transcripts that were expressed got sequenced, as all of the isolated RNA had been reverse transcribed. Produced via immunoSEQ multiplex PCR; TCRdb's table is partial and in-frame only. The data show about 230,000 clones, 16% seen once. V and J are TRBV13 and TRBJ2-3; 8 bases are a match to TRBD1. This TCR was recovered from a young man with type 1 diabetes. Sequenced: naive CD4+ T cells from blood. The CDR3 sequence: CASSLRTGPSTDTQYF. The CDR3 DNA follows: TGTGCCAGCAGCCTAAGGACAGGGCCTAGCACAGATACGCAGTATTTT.